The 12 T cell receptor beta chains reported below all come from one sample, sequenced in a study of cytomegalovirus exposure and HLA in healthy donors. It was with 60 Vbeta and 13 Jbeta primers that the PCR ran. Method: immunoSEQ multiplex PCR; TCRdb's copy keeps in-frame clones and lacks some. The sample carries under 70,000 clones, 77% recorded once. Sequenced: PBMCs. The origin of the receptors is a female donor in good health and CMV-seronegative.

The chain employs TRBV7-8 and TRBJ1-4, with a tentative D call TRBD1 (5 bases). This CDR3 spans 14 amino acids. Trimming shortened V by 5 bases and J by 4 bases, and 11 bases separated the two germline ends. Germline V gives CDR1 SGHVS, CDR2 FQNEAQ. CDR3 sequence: CASSATGHNEKLFF. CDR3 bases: TGTGCCAGCAGCGCCACAGGACATAATGAAAAACTGTTTTTT.

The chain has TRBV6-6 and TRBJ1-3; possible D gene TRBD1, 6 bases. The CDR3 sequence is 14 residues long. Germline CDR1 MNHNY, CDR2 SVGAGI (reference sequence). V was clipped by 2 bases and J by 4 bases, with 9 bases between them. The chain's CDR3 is CASSYGQGGNTIYF. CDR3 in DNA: TGTGCCAGCAGTTACGGCCAGGGGGGAAACACCATATATTTT.

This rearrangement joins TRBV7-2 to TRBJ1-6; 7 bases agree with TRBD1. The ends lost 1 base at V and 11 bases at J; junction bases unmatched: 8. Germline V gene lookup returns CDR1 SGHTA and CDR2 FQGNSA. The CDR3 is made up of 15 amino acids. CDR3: CASSLGDRILTPLHF. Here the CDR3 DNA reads TGTGCCAGCAGCTTAGGGGACAGAATCCTTACACCCCTCCACTTT.

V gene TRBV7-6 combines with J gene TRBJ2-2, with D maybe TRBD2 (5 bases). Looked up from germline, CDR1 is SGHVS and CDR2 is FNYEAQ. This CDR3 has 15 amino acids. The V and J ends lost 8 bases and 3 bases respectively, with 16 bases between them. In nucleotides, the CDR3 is TGTGCCAGCTTAGACCGGGAAGGCTACACCGGGGAGCTGTTTTTT. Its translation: CASLDREGYTGELFF.

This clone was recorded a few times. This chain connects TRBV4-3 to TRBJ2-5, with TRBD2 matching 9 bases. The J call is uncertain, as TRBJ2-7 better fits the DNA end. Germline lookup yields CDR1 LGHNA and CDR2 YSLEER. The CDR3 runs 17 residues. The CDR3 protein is CASSQEALIAGVDEQYF. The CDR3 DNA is TGCGCCAGCAGCCAAGAAGCTTTAATAGCGGGAGTCGACGAGCAGTACTTC.

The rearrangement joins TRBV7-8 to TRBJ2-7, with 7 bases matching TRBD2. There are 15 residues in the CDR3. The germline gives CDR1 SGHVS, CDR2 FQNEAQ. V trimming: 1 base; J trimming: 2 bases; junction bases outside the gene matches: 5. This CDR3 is CASSLGEGRAYEQYF. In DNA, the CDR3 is TGTGCCAGCAGCTTAGGGGAGGGGAGAGCCTACGAGCAGTACTTC.

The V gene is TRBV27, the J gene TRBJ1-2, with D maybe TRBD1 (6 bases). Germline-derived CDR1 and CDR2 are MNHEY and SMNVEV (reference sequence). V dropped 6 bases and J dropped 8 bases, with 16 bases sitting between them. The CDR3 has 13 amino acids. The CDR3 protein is CASRNREGGGYTF. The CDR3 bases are TGTGCCAGCAGAAACAGGGAAGGCGGGGGCTACACCTTC.

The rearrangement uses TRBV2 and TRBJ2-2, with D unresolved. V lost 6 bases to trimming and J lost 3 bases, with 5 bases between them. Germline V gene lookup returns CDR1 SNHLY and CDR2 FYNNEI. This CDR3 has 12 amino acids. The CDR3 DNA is TGTGCCAGCAGCCGGGACACCGGGGAGCTGTTTTTT. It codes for CASSRDTGELFF.

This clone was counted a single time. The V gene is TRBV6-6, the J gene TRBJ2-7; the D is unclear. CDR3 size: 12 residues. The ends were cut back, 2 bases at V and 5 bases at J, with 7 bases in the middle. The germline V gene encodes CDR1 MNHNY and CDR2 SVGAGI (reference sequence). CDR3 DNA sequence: TGTGCCAGCAGTTACACAGAAGACGAGCAGTACTTC. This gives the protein CASSYTEDEQYF.

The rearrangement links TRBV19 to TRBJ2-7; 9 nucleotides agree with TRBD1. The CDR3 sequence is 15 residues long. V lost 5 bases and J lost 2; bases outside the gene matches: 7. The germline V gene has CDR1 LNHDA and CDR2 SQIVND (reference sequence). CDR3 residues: CASSPGQGSPYEQYF. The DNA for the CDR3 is TGTGCCAGTAGTCCCGGACAGGGGAGTCCCTACGAGCAGTACTTC.

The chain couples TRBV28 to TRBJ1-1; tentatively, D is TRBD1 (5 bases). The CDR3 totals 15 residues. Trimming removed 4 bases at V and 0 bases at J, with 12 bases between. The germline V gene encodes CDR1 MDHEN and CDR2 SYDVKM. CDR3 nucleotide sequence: TGTGCCAGCAGTTCGCCAGGGTTTGTGAACACTGAAGCTTTCTTT. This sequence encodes CASSSPGFVNTEAFF.

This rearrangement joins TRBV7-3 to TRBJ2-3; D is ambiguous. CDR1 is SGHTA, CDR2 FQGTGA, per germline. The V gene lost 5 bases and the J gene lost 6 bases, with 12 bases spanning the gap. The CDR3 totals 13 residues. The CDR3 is CASSPFPRDTQYF. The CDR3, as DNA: TGTGCCAGCAGCCCCTTTCCCCGGGATACGCAGTATTTT.